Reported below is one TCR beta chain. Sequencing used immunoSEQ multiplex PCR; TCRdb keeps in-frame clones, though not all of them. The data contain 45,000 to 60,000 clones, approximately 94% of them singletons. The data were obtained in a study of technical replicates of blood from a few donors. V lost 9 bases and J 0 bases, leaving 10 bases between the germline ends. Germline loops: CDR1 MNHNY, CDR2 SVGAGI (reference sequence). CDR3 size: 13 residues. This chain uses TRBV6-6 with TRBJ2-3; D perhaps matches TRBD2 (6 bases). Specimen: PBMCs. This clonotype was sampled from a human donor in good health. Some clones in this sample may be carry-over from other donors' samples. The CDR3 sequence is CASSGHSTDTQYF. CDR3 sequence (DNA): TGTGCCAGTAGCGGTCATAGCACAGATACGCAGTATTTT.